The entry below describes one T cell receptor (beta chain). Measured with immunoSEQ multiplex PCR; TCRdb has only the in-frame clones, and not every one. The sample holds 150,000 or so clones; 75% to 90% are singletons and the top ten take around 6.5%. The source of the sample is a study of blood T cell repertoires in COVID-19. The germline V gene encodes CDR1 KGHDR and CDR2 SFDVKD. The ends were cut back, 6 bases at V and 7 bases at J, with 11 bases in the middle. The CDR3 has 13 amino acids. The rearrangement links TRBV24-1 to TRBJ2-2; perhaps TRBD2 as D (5 bases). The sequence derives from a man older than 75 with acute or convalescent COVID-19. The specimen sequenced was peripheral blood. The DNA of the CDR3 is TGTGCCACCAGTACCGGGAACGTCGGGGAGCTGTTTTTT. This sequence encodes CATSTGNVGELFF.